A selection of T cell receptor beta chains follows, all from one sample in a study of blood T cell repertoires in COVID-19. Sequencing used immunoSEQ multiplex PCR; TCRdb keeps in-frame clones, though not all of them. The sample has about 190,000 clones; approximately 91% are singletons. The sequencing input was peripheral blood. The receptor source for this set is a man aged 40-50 years with acute or convalescent COVID-19. CDR3s include the opening cysteine and the closing phenylalanine or tryptophan. The D gene is left open where the match is weak. Clone size is given for some rows only: seen once, a few or many times, or a class if the clone is expanded.

D gene: -
V gene: TRBV15
J gene: TRBJ1-1
clone size: -
CDR3 DNA: TGTGCCACGTCAGGGTGGAAAGGAAGGACTGAAGCTTTCTTT
CDR3 protein: CATSGWKGRTEAFF

D gene: -
V gene: TRBV7-3
J gene: TRBJ1-3
clone size: -
CDR3 DNA: TGTGCCAGCAGCTTAATTTCCGGGTTCTCTGGAAACACCATATATTTT
CDR3 protein: CASSLISGFSGNTIYF

D gene: TRBD2
V gene: TRBV7-3
J gene: TRBJ2-3
clone size: few
CDR3 DNA: TGTGCCAGCAGCTTAGCGGGGGGGAGCACAGATACGCAGTATTTT
CDR3 protein: CASSLAGGSTDTQYF

D gene: -
V gene: TRBV7-6
J gene: TRBJ2-1
clone size: -
CDR3 DNA: TGTGCCAGCAGCTTCTCTGTGGGGGGGCGATACAATGAGCAGTTCTTC
CDR3 protein: CASSFSVGGRYNEQFF

D gene: TRBD1
V gene: TRBV5-4
J gene: TRBJ2-5
clone size: -
CDR3 DNA: TGTGCCAGCAGCTTGAGTTGGGGACAGGGGGCGGGGGAGACCCAGTACTTC
CDR3 protein: CASSLSWGQGAGETQYF

D gene: -
V gene: TRBV5-6
J gene: TRBJ1-3
clone size: -
CDR3 DNA: TGTGCCAGCAGCTCGACAGTTACTGGAAACACCATATATTTT
CDR3 protein: CASSSTVTGNTIYF

D gene: TRBD2
V gene: TRBV28
J gene: TRBJ2-7
clone size: -
CDR3 DNA: TGTGCCAGCAGCCCCGGGGAGGGCGCGTACTTC
CDR3 protein: CASSPGEGAYF

D gene: -
V gene: TRBV30
J gene: TRBJ1-1
clone size: -
CDR3 DNA: TGTGCCTGGAGTGTTGGCGGGGGCACTGAAGCTTTCTTT
CDR3 protein: CAWSVGGGTEAFF

D gene: TRBD1
V gene: TRBV18
J gene: TRBJ1-4
clone size: -
CDR3 DNA: TGTGCCAGCTCACCGCCGGGACAGATTAATGAAAAACTGTTTTTT
CDR3 protein: CASSPPGQINEKLFF

D gene: -
V gene: TRBV30
J gene: TRBJ2-4
clone size: -
CDR3 DNA: TGTGCCTGGAGTGTCCAGAACATTCAGTACTTC
CDR3 protein: CAWSVQNIQYF

D gene: TRBD1
V gene: TRBV13
J gene: TRBJ1-1
clone size: -
CDR3 DNA: TGTGCCAGCAGCTCGGGACAGGGGAACACTGAAGCTTTCTTT
CDR3 protein: CASSSGQGNTEAFF

D gene: -
V gene: TRBV6-5
J gene: TRBJ2-1
clone size: -
CDR3 DNA: TGTGCCAGCATCTACGGTGGTTCCTACAATGAGCAGTTCTTC
CDR3 protein: CASIYGGSYNEQFF

D gene: -
V gene: TRBV11-2
J gene: TRBJ1-4
clone size: once
CDR3 DNA: TGTGCCAGCAGCTTATTCTGGGGCTCGGAAAATGAAAAACTGTTTTTT
CDR3 protein: CASSLFWGSENEKLFF

D gene: TRBD2
V gene: TRBV10-3
J gene: TRBJ2-1
clone size: -
CDR3 DNA: TGTGCCATCAGTGAGTTAGGAGGACTAGCGGGGGTTAATGAGCAGTTCTTC
CDR3 protein: CAISELGGLAGVNEQFF

D gene: -
V gene: TRBV4-1
J gene: TRBJ2-1
clone size: -
CDR3 DNA: TGCGCCAGCAGAGAGGGAACCTACAATGAGCAGTTCTTC
CDR3 protein: CASREGTYNEQFF

D gene: TRBD2
V gene: TRBV9
J gene: TRBJ2-5
clone size: -
CDR3 DNA: TGTGCCAGCAGCCTCGGGACTAGCGGGGGGGCTGAGACCCAGTACTTC
CDR3 protein: CASSLGTSGGAETQYF

D gene: -
V gene: TRBV4-2
J gene: TRBJ1-2
clone size: -
CDR3 DNA: TGTGCCAGCAGCCAAGACGGGCAGGGAGGGAATGGCTACACCTTC
CDR3 protein: CASSQDGQGGNGYTF

D gene: TRBD2
V gene: TRBV7-9
J gene: TRBJ2-7
clone size: -
CDR3 DNA: TGTGCCAGCAGCTTTTTAGCGGGGGGATCCTCCTACGAGCAGTACTTC
CDR3 protein: CASSFLAGGSSYEQYF

D gene: -
V gene: TRBV5-5
J gene: TRBJ2-3
clone size: -
CDR3 DNA: TGTGCCAGCAGCTTCCTGCCAGGTATCACAGATACGCAGTATTTT
CDR3 protein: CASSFLPGITDTQYF

D gene: TRBD1
V gene: TRBV5-1
J gene: TRBJ2-3
clone size: few
CDR3 DNA: TGCGCCAGCAGCCAGGGGGACCCTAGCACAGATACGCAGTATTTT
CDR3 protein: CASSQGDPSTDTQYF

D gene: -
V gene: TRBV27
J gene: TRBJ1-2
clone size: -
CDR3 DNA: TGTGCCAGCAGTTTATTTGTTGGGGGGGCCGGTTACACCTTC
CDR3 protein: CASSLFVGGAGYTF

D gene: TRBD1
V gene: TRBV28
J gene: TRBJ2-7
clone size: -
CDR3 DNA: TGTGCCAGCAGTTTTTGGGACAGGGTACCCAACGAGCAGTACTTC
CDR3 protein: CASSFWDRVPNEQYF

D gene: -
V gene: TRBV7-9
J gene: TRBJ1-1
clone size: -
CDR3 DNA: TGTGCCAGCAGCACCAGGCCCCGGAACACTGAAGCTTTCTTT
CDR3 protein: CASSTRPRNTEAFF

D gene: -
V gene: TRBV20-1
J gene: TRBJ1-5
clone size: -
CDR3 DNA: TGCAGTGCTAGTCAGGGAAGCAATCAGCCCCAGCATTTT
CDR3 protein: CSASQGSNQPQHF

D gene: -
V gene: TRBV2
J gene: TRBJ1-5
clone size: -
CDR3 DNA: TGTGCCAGCAGCCCGAGGGAGTATAGCAATCAGCCCCAGCATTTT
CDR3 protein: CASSPREYSNQPQHF

D gene: TRBD1
V gene: TRBV19
J gene: TRBJ2-1
clone size: -
CDR3 DNA: TGTGCCAGTAACCCGGGACAGGGTCCCCACAATGAGCAGTTCTTC
CDR3 protein: CASNPGQGPHNEQFF

D gene: -
V gene: TRBV6-6
J gene: TRBJ2-5
clone size: -
CDR3 DNA: TGTGCCAGCAGTCGCAAGCCCGGGGAGACCCAGTACTTC
CDR3 protein: CASSRKPGETQYF

D gene: -
V gene: TRBV19
J gene: TRBJ2-2
clone size: -
CDR3 DNA: TGTGCCAGTAGTGCCGTGACTAGGGTTGGGGAGCTGTTTTTT
CDR3 protein: CASSAVTRVGELFF

D gene: TRBD2
V gene: TRBV28
J gene: TRBJ2-5
clone size: -
CDR3 DNA: TGTGCCGCGGAGCGGGGGGACCAAGAGACCCAGTACTTC
CDR3 protein: CAAERGDQETQYF

D gene: -
V gene: TRBV5-1
J gene: TRBJ2-1
clone size: -
CDR3 DNA: TGCGCCAGCGGCCGGGAAAGGATGGCCTACAATGAGCAGTTCTTC
CDR3 protein: CASGRERMAYNEQFF

D gene: -
V gene: TRBV5-1
J gene: TRBJ2-3
clone size: -
CDR3 DNA: TGCGCCAGCAGCCAGAGACAATCGATGAGCACAGATACGCAGTATTTT
CDR3 protein: CASSQRQSMSTDTQYF

D gene: TRBD1
V gene: TRBV4-1
J gene: TRBJ1-1
clone size: -
CDR3 DNA: TGCGCCAGCAGCAAGGGACAGACGAACACTGAAGCTTTCTTT
CDR3 protein: CASSKGQTNTEAFF

D gene: TRBD2
V gene: TRBV6-5
J gene: TRBJ2-5
clone size: -
CDR3 DNA: TGTGCCAGCGGGCCTTCCGGGGGGGCAGAGACCCAGTACTTC
CDR3 protein: CASGPSGGAETQYF

D gene: TRBD2
V gene: TRBV10-3
J gene: TRBJ2-1
clone size: -
CDR3 DNA: TGTGCCATCAGGGGACTACCAAATGAGCAGTTCTTC
CDR3 protein: CAIRGLPNEQFF

D gene: TRBD1
V gene: TRBV4-2
J gene: TRBJ1-5
clone size: -
CDR3 DNA: TGTGCCAGCAGCCAAGTAACATCGGGACAGGGAAGCAATCAGCCCCAGCATTTT
CDR3 protein: CASSQVTSGQGSNQPQHF

D gene: TRBD2
V gene: TRBV27
J gene: TRBJ2-1
clone size: -
CDR3 DNA: TGTGCCAGCAGTTGGGGACTAGCGGGGGCCCGCTCCTACAATGAGCAGTTCTTC
CDR3 protein: CASSWGLAGARSYNEQFF

D gene: -
V gene: TRBV6-5
J gene: TRBJ1-6
clone size: few
CDR3 DNA: TGTGCCAGCAGTTACTCGAATCCGTCCGGCGAGGCCCTCCACTTT
CDR3 protein: CASSYSNPSGEALHF

D gene: TRBD1
V gene: TRBV19
J gene: TRBJ2-3
clone size: -
CDR3 DNA: TGTGCCAGTAGTTCGTCAGGGGGGCAGTATTTT
CDR3 protein: CASSSSGGQYF

D gene: TRBD1
V gene: TRBV2
J gene: TRBJ1-4
clone size: once
CDR3 DNA: TGTGCCAGTAAACAGGGGGTGGGAAATGAAAAACTGTTTTTT
CDR3 protein: CASKQGVGNEKLFF

D gene: TRBD2
V gene: TRBV4-1
J gene: TRBJ2-3
clone size: -
CDR3 DNA: TGCGCCAGCAGCCAAGGAGGACTAGCGGGGGCCACGCAGTATTTT
CDR3 protein: CASSQGGLAGATQYF

D gene: TRBD1
V gene: TRBV18
J gene: TRBJ1-3
clone size: -
CDR3 DNA: TGTGCCAGCTCACCACAGGGGGCGGACACCATATATTTT
CDR3 protein: CASSPQGADTIYF

D gene: -
V gene: TRBV6-2/TRBV6-3
J gene: TRBJ2-4
clone size: -
CDR3 DNA: TGTGCCAGCAGTTACGAGCGGAGGGAGATAGCCAAAAACATTCAGTACTTC
CDR3 protein: CASSYERREIAKNIQYF

D gene: TRBD1
V gene: TRBV19
J gene: TRBJ2-5
clone size: -
CDR3 DNA: TGTGCCAGTAGTAACGACAGGGGGACGACCCAGTACTTC
CDR3 protein: CASSNDRGTTQYF

D gene: TRBD1
V gene: TRBV5-1
J gene: TRBJ1-2
clone size: -
CDR3 DNA: TGCGCCAGCAGCTCCGGGACAGGGAATAAGGGCTACACCTTC
CDR3 protein: CASSSGTGNKGYTF

D gene: -
V gene: TRBV5-4
J gene: TRBJ2-2
clone size: -
CDR3 DNA: TGTGCCAGCAGCTTGAAAGTAGATCTCACCGGGGAGCTGTTTTTT
CDR3 protein: CASSLKVDLTGELFF

D gene: -
V gene: TRBV27
J gene: TRBJ1-2
clone size: once
CDR3 DNA: TGTGCCAGCAGTTTATCACGCAGGGATCGGGTAGACTATGGCTACACCTTC
CDR3 protein: CASSLSRRDRVDYGYTF

D gene: TRBD1
V gene: TRBV5-1
J gene: TRBJ2-7
clone size: -
CDR3 DNA: TGCGCCAGCAGCAATCGACAGGGATCCAACGAGCAGTACTTC
CDR3 protein: CASSNRQGSNEQYF

D gene: TRBD2
V gene: TRBV6-1
J gene: TRBJ2-7
clone size: -
CDR3 DNA: TGTGCCAGCAGTGAAATCCCCAGCGGGGGCCTATACGAGCAGTACTTC
CDR3 protein: CASSEIPSGGLYEQYF

D gene: -
V gene: TRBV6-1
J gene: TRBJ1-6
clone size: -
CDR3 DNA: TGTGCCAGCAGTGCCGTCGCAGGGACAAGCTCCTATAATTCACCCCTCCACTTT
CDR3 protein: CASSAVAGTSSYNSPLHF

D gene: TRBD1
V gene: TRBV27
J gene: TRBJ2-7
clone size: -
CDR3 DNA: TGTGCCAGCAGACGGACAGGGGGCGACGAGCAGTACTTC
CDR3 protein: CASRRTGGDEQYF

D gene: -
V gene: TRBV5-5
J gene: TRBJ1-2
clone size: -
CDR3 DNA: TGTGCCAGCAGCTTGGCAGGGGCATTAGGCTACACCTTC
CDR3 protein: CASSLAGALGYTF

D gene: -
V gene: TRBV4-1
J gene: TRBJ1-5
clone size: -
CDR3 DNA: TGCGCCAGCAGCCAAATAGGGATGACAGGAGCTCAGCCCCAGCATTTT
CDR3 protein: CASSQIGMTGAQPQHF

D gene: -
V gene: TRBV28
J gene: TRBJ2-7
clone size: -
CDR3 DNA: TGTGCCAGCAGTTCCGACGAGCAGTACTTC
CDR3 protein: CASSSDEQYF

D gene: TRBD1
V gene: TRBV6-5
J gene: TRBJ2-3
clone size: -
CDR3 DNA: TGTGCCAGCGTAGACAGGGGGCATTCAGATACGCAGTATTTT
CDR3 protein: CASVDRGHSDTQYF